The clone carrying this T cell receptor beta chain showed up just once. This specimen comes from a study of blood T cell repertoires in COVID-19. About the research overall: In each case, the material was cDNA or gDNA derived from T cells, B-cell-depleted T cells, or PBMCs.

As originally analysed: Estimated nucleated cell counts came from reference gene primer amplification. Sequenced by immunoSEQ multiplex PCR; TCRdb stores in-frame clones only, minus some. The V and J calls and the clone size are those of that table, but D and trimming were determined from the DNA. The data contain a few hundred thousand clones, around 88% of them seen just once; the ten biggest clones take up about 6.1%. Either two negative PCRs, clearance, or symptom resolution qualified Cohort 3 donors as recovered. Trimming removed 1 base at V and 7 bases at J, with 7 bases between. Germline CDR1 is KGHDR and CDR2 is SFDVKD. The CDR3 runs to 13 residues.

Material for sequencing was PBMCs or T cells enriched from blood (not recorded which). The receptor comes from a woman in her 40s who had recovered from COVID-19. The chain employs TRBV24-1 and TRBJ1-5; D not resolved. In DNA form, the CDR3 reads TGTGCCACCAGTGATTTTCCGGGACAGCCCCAGCATTTT. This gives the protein CATSDFPGQPQHF.